One and the same sample provided the 24 T cell receptor beta chains below, sequenced in a study of cytomegalovirus exposure and HLA in healthy donors (TCRdb year 2017). The library relied on the immunoSEQ multiplex PCR assay. The multiplex PCR relied on a mix of 60 forward primers for TCR Vbeta segments and 13 reverse primers for TCR Jbeta segments. TCRdb carries this immuneACCESS record with in-frame sequences only. Its versions omit some clonotypes, under half of them owing to an unresolved V gene in the studies checked, with the rest unexplained. For this sample the table gives tens of thousands of clones, of which 70% to 85% were detected only once. Around 5% of the sample comes from the top ten. The sequencing sample was made of PBMCs. Receptors originate from a man under 40 in good health and CMV-seropositive.

The genes are TRBV14 and TRBJ2-7, with 7 bases matching TRBD2. V dropped 2 bases and J dropped 4; count of bases not matched to a gene: 5. CDR3 size: 14 residues. Germline V gene data show CDR1 as SGHDN and CDR2 as FVKESK. In DNA, the CDR3 is TGTGCCAGCAGCCAACTCGGGGGGATGTACGAGCAGTACTTC. Its translation is CASSQLGGMYEQYF.

The chain links TRBV2 to TRBJ2-7, with TRBD1 matching 7 bases. CDR3 size: 13 residues. Trimming at V came to 5 bases and at J to 1 base, leaving 2 bases not matched to a gene. Germline CDR1 is SNHLY and CDR2 is FYNNEI. The CDR3 DNA reads as TGTGCCAGCAGTCAGACAGGGTCCTACGAGCAGTACTTC. Its translation is CASSQTGSYEQYF.

V usage is TRBV9 and J usage is TRBJ2-5; TRBD2 is a possible D gene (5 bases). V was shortened by 4 bases and J by 5 bases, with 12 bases between the two germline ends. The CDR3 consists of 13 residues. Germline V gene sequence: CDR1 SGDLS, CDR2 YYNGEE. The CDR3 loop is CASSRGGPETQYF. In DNA, the CDR3 is TGTGCCAGCAGCCGAGGAGGTCCGGAGACCCAGTACTTC. The complete variable domain, with remaining parts taken from reference TRBV9 and TRBJ2-5, reads DSGVTQTPKHLITATGQRVTLRCSPRSGDLSVYWYQQSLDQGLQFLIQYYNGEERAKGNILERFSAQQFPDLHSELNLSSLELGDSALYFCASSRGGPETQYFGPGTRLLVL.

The chain couples TRBV28 to TRBJ1-5, with D possibly TRBD1 on 5 matching bases. Germline V gives CDR1 MDHEN, CDR2 SYDVKM. With 7 bases removed from V and 9 bases from J, the gap between germline ends came to 13 bases. This CDR3 is built from 12 residues. As DNA, the CDR3 is TGTGCCAGCACCGGGGACGGGAGGCCCCAGCATTTT. Residues: CASTGDGRPQHF.

V and J are TRBV30 and TRBJ2-1; 9 positions match TRBD1. The germline V gene has CDR1 GTSNPN and CDR2 SVGIG (reference sequence). Unmatched junction bases numbered 14, after V lost 1 base and J lost 4 bases. CDR3 length: 18 residues. The CDR3 loop reads CAWSGHRGPEGLYNEQFF. DNA for the CDR3: TGTGCCTGGAGTGGACACAGGGGGCCCGAGGGCCTGTACAATGAGCAGTTCTTC.

This sequence joins TRBV5-4 and TRBJ1-1, with D tentatively TRBD1 (5 bases). CDR1 SGHNT and CDR2 YYREEE come from the germline V gene (reference sequence). The CDR3 covers 14 residues. Trimming took off 4 bases at V and 0 bases at J, with 10 bases between the two ends. CDR3 sequence: CASSLPGVNTEAFF. For the CDR3, the DNA is TGTGCCAGCAGCCTGCCGGGGGTGAACACTGAAGCTTTCTTT.

V is TRBV27 and J is TRBJ2-1, with D maybe TRBD2 (6 bases). V was pared by 8 bases and J by 3 bases, with 11 bases between. Germline CDR1 MNHEY, CDR2 SMNVEV (reference sequence). The CDR3 totals 13 residues. The CDR3 nucleotides are TGTGCCAGCGGAGGGACCTTCTACAATGAGCAGTTCTTC. This translates into CASGGTFYNEQFF.

The chain is built from TRBV11-3 and TRBJ1-3; 9 bases map to TRBD1. V lost 5 bases to trimming and J lost 2 bases; unmatched junction nucleotides: 4. This CDR3 has 15 residues. Germline V lookup: CDR1 SGHNT, CDR2 YENEEA. The DNA for the CDR3 is TGTGCCAGCAGCCCTGGGACAGGGACTGGAAACACCATATATTTT. Its protein product is CASSPGTGTGNTIYF.

This clone occurred a few times. The chain employs TRBV19 and TRBJ1-5; 7 bases map to TRBD1. CDR1 and CDR2 (germline): LNHDA, SQIVND (reference sequence). This CDR3 contains 14 residues. V was pared by 5 bases and J by 5 bases, with 6 bases of the junction left unmatched. The CDR3 coding sequence is TGTGCCAGTAGTGGGACAGAAGGATATCAGCCCCAGCATTTT. This sequence encodes CASSGTEGYQPQHF.

This chain links TRBV6-5 with TRBJ1-2; D is uncertain. V shed 7 bases and J shed 4 bases, with 16 bases lying between them. This CDR3 has 14 residues. The germline V gene encodes CDR1 MNHEY and CDR2 SVGAGI. CDR3 amino acids: CASTSGGFSYGYTF. CDR3 DNA sequence: TGTGCCAGCACTTCTGGCGGCTTCTCCTATGGCTACACCTTC.

This rearrangement joins TRBV5-4 to TRBJ1-2; TRBD1 matches at 10 bases. Trimming removed 7 bases from V and 3 bases from J; junction bases left unmatched: 6. Germline assignment: CDR1 SGHNT and CDR2 YYREEE (reference sequence). This CDR3 contains 14 residues. CDR3 in DNA: TGTGCCAGCTCCCTGGGGACAGGGGACTATGGCTACACCTTC. Translation: CASSLGTGDYGYTF.

The gene calls are TRBV10-3 and TRBJ1-1; D gene ambiguous. V lost 0 bases to trimming and J lost 11 bases, with 16 bases between them. Germline lookup yields CDR1 ENHRY and CDR2 SYGVKD. The CDR3 is made up of 14 amino acids. CDR3 DNA: TGTGCCATCAGTGAGTCGACCGGGGAAATTCTGGCTTTCTTT. Protein: CAISESTGEILAFF.

The chain links TRBV5-1 to TRBJ2-7; TRBD2 is a possible D gene (6 bases). Per the germline V gene, CDR1 is SGHRS and CDR2 is YFSETQ. V gave up 4 bases and J gave up 3 bases, with 17 bases separating them. This CDR3 has 15 amino acids. CDR3 loop: CASSVGSGPGYEQYV. DNA of the CDR3: TGCGCCAGCAGCGTCGGTAGCGGACCTGGCTACGAGCAGTACGTC.

The chain has TRBV4-3 and TRBJ1-2, with TRBD1 identical over 9 bases. V trimming: 1 base; J trimming: 8 bases; junction bases outside the gene matches: 8. From germline, CDR1 is LGHNA and CDR2 YSLEER. The CDR3 totals 15 residues. The CDR3 region has the DNA TGCGCCAGCAGCCAAGTCGGACAGGGGAATCGGGGCTACACCTTC. This translates into CASSQVGQGNRGYTF.

V is TRBV18 and J is TRBJ1-1; 7 bases agree with TRBD1. V trimming: 6 bases; J trimming: 0 bases; junction bases outside the gene matches: 7. This CDR3 has 15 amino acids. Germline V CDR1 and CDR2: KGHSH, LQKENI. The CDR3 region has the DNA TGTGCCAGCTCGTCTCTGGGACAGCTGAACACTGAAGCTTTCTTT. Residues: CASSSLGQLNTEAFF.

The CDR3 bases are TGTGCCAGCAGCCTCATTAGCGGGAGTTGGTCAGGGGCCTACGAGCAGTACTTC. It specifies CASSLISGSWSGAYEQYF. J is TRBJ2-7 and V is TRBV7-2, with 9 bases identical to TRBD2. V lost 5 bases, J lost 2 bases, and 16 bases stayed unmatched. Germline V gene data show CDR1 as SGHTA and CDR2 as FQGNSA. The CDR3 has 18 residues.

This rearrangement joins TRBV5-6 to TRBJ2-4, with TRBD1 identical over 7 bases. Germline CDR1 reads SGHDT; CDR2 reads YYEEEE. Trimming at V came to 4 bases and at J to 5 bases, leaving 3 bases not matched to a gene. The length of the CDR3 is 13 residues. The CDR3 bases are TGTGCCAGCAGCCTTACAGGGGAAAACATTCAGTACTTC. The encoded protein is CASSLTGENIQYF. The entire variable domain, with the rest obtained from reference TRBV5-6 and TRBJ2-4, is as follows: DAGVTQSPTHLIKTRGQQVTLRCSPKSGHDTVSWYQQALGQGPQFIFQYYEEEERQRGNFPDRFSGHQFPNYSSELNVNALLLGDSALYLCASSLTGENIQYFGAGTRLSVL.

In its sample, this clone was seen a few times. The rearrangement links TRBV30 to TRBJ1-1; no firm D call. Germline CDR1 reads GTSNPN; CDR2 reads SVGIG (reference sequence). This CDR3 spans 11 amino acids. The V gene lost 4 bases and the J gene lost 6 bases, with 9 bases spanning the gap. This CDR3 is CAWKTFSEAFF. In DNA, the CDR3 is TGTGCCTGGAAGACATTCTCTGAAGCTTTCTTT.

Notes on this clone: In the same sample, other DNA sequences code for this CDR3. The V call is TRBV10-3, the J call TRBJ1-2, with D possibly being TRBD1 (6 bases). CDR1 ENHRY and CDR2 SYGVKD come from the germline V gene. The V gene lost 11 bases and the J gene lost 5 bases, with 12 bases spanning the gap. This CDR3 is built from 11 residues. In DNA form, the CDR3 reads TGTGCCTCCAGGGGCGGGTATGGCTACACCTTC. It codes for CASRGGYGYTF.

V gene TRBV30 combines with J gene TRBJ2-6; 10 positions agree with TRBD1. This CDR3 comprises 17 residues. CDR1 is GTSNPN, CDR2 SVGIG, per germline (reference sequence). After removal of 2 bases from V and 4 bases from J, the junction contained 8 bases not matched to a gene. In nucleotides, the CDR3 is TGTGCCTGGAGTCCCTGGACAGGGGGGTCAGGGGCCAACGTCCTGACTTTC. It translates to CAWSPWTGGSGANVLTF.

The V call is TRBV19, the J call TRBJ1-2; D is uncertain. Germline CDR1 is LNHDA and CDR2 is SQIVND (reference sequence). This CDR3 has 11 residues. V was trimmed by 3 bases and J by 5 bases, leaving 4 bases between them. CDR3 in DNA: TGTGCCAGTAGTATCGGTTATGGCTACACCTTC. As protein: CASSIGYGYTF.

The chain joins TRBV25-1 to TRBJ2-1; 10 bases line up with TRBD1. The germline gives CDR1 MGHDK, CDR2 SYGVNS. The length of the CDR3 is 18 residues. The trim removed 2 bases at V and 4 bases at J, leaving 11 bases unmatched. CDR3 coding DNA: TGTGCCAGCAGTGAACGAAATAGACAGGGGGCTACTTACAATGAGCAGTTCTTC. Its protein is CASSERNRQGATYNEQFF.

The chain recombines TRBV5-6 with TRBJ2-2; D is possibly TRBD1 (7 bases). V lost 6 bases, J lost 5 bases, and 14 bases lay in between. The germline V gene encodes CDR1 SGHDT and CDR2 YYEEEE. This CDR3 comprises 14 residues. The CDR3 protein is CASTGGQRTGELFF. DNA for the CDR3: TGTGCCAGCACCGGGGGACAGAGGACCGGGGAGCTGTTTTTT.

The rearrangement joins TRBV7-3 to TRBJ1-5; TRBD1 agrees at 8 bases. The length of the CDR3 is 13 residues. CDR1 SGHTA and CDR2 FQGTGA come from the germline V gene. The ends lost 5 bases at V and 4 bases at J; junction bases unmatched: 1. As DNA, the CDR3 is TGTGCCAGCAGCCGACAGGGGAATCAGCCCCAGCATTTT. Encoded protein: CASSRQGNQPQHF.